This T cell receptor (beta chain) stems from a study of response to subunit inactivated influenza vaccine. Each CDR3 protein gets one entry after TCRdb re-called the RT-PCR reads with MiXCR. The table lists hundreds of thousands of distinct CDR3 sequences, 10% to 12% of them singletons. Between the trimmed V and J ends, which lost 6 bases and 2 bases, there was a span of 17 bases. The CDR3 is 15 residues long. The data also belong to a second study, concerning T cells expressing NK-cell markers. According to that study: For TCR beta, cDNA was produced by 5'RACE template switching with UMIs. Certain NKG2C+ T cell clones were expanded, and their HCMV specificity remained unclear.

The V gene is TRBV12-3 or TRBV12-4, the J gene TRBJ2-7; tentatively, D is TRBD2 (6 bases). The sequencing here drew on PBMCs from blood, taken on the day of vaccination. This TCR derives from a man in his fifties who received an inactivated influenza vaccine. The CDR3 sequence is CASSAGLAITYEQYF. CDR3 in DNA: TGTGCCAGCAGCGCAGGGCTAGCGATAACCTACGAGCAGTACTTC.